This section outlines one T cell receptor (beta chain) sequence together with its context. Its matching antigen is unknown. The CDR3 sequence is 16 residues long. The trim removed 5 bases at V and 5 bases at J, leaving 13 bases unmatched. In germline, CDR1 is MGHRA, CDR2 YSYEKL. PCR amplification relied on 60 Vbeta primers (plus 13 Jbeta primers). Using immunoSEQ multiplex PCR, the repertoire was profiled, and TCRdb retains in-frame clones only, with some absent. The sample consists of tens of thousands of clones, about four fifths of them appearing once. This entry is derived from a study of cytomegalovirus exposure and HLA in healthy donors. About the research overall: One earlier analysis, a look at around 170 million T cells, found fewer than 140 million unique TCR beta sequences.

Whole-study findings and limits: Evidence from a later analysis indicated that most CMV-associated TCR beta chains looked HLA-restricted. Productive rates of about 87% or about 30% were seen for most TCR beta V segments in an earlier analysis. The study labeled 170 or so TCR beta chains cytomegalovirus-associated.

Sequencing was carried out using PBMCs. The chain carries TRBV4-1 and TRBJ2-3, with 7 bases identical to TRBD2. This clonotype was obtained from a female donor in good health and CMV-seronegative. CDR3: CASSTTSATRGDTQYF. The CDR3 region has the DNA TGCGCCAGCAGCACCACTAGCGCCACGAGGGGAGATACGCAGTATTTT.